This TCR beta chain came from a study of shared clonotypes between healthy human individuals. Donors, healthy HIV-negative adults, lacked recent acute infections or vaccinations. From CD4+ cells came CD45RA+ naive and CD45RA-negative memory subsets. Original analysis: Junction-only immunoSEQ sequences carried no quality scores, so filtering differed. The table came from immunoSEQ multiplex PCR; TCRdb's copy has only in-frame clones and leaves some out. V, J and clone size are those of that table, while D and trimming were read from the DNA. The repertoire holds 2.5 million or so clones, with 90% to 95% as singletons. The study, taken as a whole, reports: Sharing across four donors was seen in roughly 5% of naive CD4 clonotypes.

As regards this clone: Its antigen is currently unknown.

The CDR3 has 15 amino acids. The trim removed 6 bases at V and 6 bases at J, leaving 12 bases unmatched. Per germline, CDR1 SGHAT and CDR2 FQNNGV. The chain combines TRBV11-2 with TRBJ1-1, with TRBD1 identical over 8 bases. This TCR derives from a man younger than 30 in good health. Material: naive CD4+ T cells sorted from blood. The sample's subset: CD45RA+ positively selected. The CDR3 sequence is CASRKGGQGNAEAFF. The CDR3 bases are TGTGCCAGCAGGAAAGGCGGACAGGGTAACGCTGAAGCTTTCTTT.